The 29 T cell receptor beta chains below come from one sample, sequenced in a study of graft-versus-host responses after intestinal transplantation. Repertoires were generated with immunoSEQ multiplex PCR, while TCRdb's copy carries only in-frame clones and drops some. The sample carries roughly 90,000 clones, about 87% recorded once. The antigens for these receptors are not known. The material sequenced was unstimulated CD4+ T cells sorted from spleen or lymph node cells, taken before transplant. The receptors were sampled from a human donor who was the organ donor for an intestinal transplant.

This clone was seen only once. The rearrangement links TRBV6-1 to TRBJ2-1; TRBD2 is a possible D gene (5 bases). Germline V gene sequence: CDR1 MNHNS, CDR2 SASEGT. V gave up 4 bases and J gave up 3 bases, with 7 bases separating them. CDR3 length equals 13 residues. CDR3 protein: CASSATNYNEQFF. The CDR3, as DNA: TGTGCCAGCAGTGCGACTAACTACAATGAGCAGTTCTTC.

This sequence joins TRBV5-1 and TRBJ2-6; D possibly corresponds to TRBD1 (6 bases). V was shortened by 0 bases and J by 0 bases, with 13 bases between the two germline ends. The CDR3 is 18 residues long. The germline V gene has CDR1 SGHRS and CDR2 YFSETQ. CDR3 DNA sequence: TGCGCCAGCAGCTTGGCCGGGACACCTATCTCTGGGGCCAACGTCCTGACTTTC. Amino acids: CASSLAGTPISGANVLTF.

The CDR3 is CASSPGTGYDEQFF. CDR3 nucleotides: TGTGCCAGCAGCCCCGGGACAGGGTATGATGAGCAGTTCTTC. The rearrangement links TRBV7-3 to TRBJ2-1, with TRBD1 matching 9 bases. The CDR3 loop spans 14 amino acids. The trim removed 5 bases at V and 8 bases at J, leaving 7 bases unmatched. In germline, CDR1 is SGHTA, CDR2 FQGTGA.

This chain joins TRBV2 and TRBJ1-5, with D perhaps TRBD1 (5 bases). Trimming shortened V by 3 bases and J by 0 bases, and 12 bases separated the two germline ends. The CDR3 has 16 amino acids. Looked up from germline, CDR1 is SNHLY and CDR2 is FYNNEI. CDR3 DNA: TGTGCCAGCAGTGAGAGGCGGGGGGTTAGCAATCAGCCCCAGCATTTT. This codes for CASSERRGVSNQPQHF. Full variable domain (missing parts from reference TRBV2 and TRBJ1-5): EPEVTQTPSHQVTQMGQEVILRCVPISNHLYFYWYRQILGQKVEFLVSFYNNEISEKSEIFDDQFSVERPDGSNFTLKIRSTKLEDSAMYFCASSERRGVSNQPQHFGDGTRLSIL.

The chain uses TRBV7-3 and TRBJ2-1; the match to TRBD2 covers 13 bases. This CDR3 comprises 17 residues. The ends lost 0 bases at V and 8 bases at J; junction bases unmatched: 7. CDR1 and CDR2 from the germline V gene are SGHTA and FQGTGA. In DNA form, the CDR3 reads TGTGCCAGCAGCTTAACGTACGGGACTAGCGGGATAGATGAGCAGTTCTTC. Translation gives CASSLTYGTSGIDEQFF.

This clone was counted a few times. The CDR3 protein is CASSSTWDRVIYEQYF. The CDR3 bases are TGTGCCAGCAGTTCGACTTGGGACAGGGTGATCTACGAGCAGTACTTC. This chain uses TRBV6-6 with TRBJ2-7; 9 bases are a match to TRBD1. J gave up 3 bases and V 4 bases, and 10 bases lay outside the gene matches. Germline-derived CDR1 and CDR2 are MNHNY and SVGAGI (reference sequence). The CDR3 has 16 residues.

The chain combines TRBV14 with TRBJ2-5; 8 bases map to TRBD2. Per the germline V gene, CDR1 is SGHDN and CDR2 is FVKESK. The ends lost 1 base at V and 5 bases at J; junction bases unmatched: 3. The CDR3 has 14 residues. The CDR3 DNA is TGTGCCAGCAGCCAAGGAACGGGAGGGGAGACCCAGTACTTC. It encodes CASSQGTGGETQYF.

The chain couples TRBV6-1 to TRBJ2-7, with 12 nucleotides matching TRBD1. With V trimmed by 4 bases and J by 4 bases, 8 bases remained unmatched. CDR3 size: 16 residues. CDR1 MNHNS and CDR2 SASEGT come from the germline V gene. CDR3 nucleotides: TGTGCCAGCAGTGGTCGGGACAGGGGGCATCTTTACGAGCAGTACTTC. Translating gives CASSGRDRGHLYEQYF.

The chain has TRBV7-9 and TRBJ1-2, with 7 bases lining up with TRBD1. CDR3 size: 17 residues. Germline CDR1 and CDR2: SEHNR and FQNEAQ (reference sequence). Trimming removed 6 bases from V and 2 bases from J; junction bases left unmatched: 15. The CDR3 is CASRPPRDRRTNYGYTF. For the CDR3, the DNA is TGTGCCAGCAGGCCCCCCAGGGACAGACGAACCAACTATGGCTACACCTTC.

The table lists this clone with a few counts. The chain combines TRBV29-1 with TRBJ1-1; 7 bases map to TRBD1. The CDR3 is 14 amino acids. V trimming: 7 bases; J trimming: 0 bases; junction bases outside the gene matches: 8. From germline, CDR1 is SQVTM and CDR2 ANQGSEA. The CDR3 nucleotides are TGCAGCGGAGCAACGGGACAGCTGAACACTGAAGCTTTCTTT. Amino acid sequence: CSGATGQLNTEAFF.

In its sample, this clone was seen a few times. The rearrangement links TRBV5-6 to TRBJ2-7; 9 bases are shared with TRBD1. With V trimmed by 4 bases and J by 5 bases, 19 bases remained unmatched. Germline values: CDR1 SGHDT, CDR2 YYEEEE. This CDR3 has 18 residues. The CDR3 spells CASSLRDRVWLAENEQYF. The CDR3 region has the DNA TGTGCCAGCAGCCTCCGGGACAGGGTATGGCTAGCGGAGAACGAGCAGTACTTC. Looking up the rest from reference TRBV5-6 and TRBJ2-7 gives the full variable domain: DAGVTQSPTHLIKTRGQQVTLRCSPKSGHDTVSWYQQALGQGPQFIFQYYEEEERQRGNFPDRFSGHQFPNYSSELNVNALLLGDSALYLCASSLRDRVWLAENEQYFGPGTRLTVT.

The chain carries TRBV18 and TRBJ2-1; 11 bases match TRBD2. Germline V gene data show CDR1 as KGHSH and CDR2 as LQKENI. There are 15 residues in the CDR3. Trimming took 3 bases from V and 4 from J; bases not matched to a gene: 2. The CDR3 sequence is CASSPGTSGYNEQFF. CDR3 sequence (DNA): TGTGCCAGCTCACCCGGGACTAGCGGATACAATGAGCAGTTCTTC. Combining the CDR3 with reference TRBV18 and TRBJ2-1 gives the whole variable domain NAGVMQNPRHLVRRRGQEARLRCSPMKGHSHVYWYRQLPEEGLKFMVYLQKENIIDESGMPKERFSAEFPKEGPSILRIQQVVRGDSAAYFCASSPGTSGYNEQFFGPGTRLTVL.

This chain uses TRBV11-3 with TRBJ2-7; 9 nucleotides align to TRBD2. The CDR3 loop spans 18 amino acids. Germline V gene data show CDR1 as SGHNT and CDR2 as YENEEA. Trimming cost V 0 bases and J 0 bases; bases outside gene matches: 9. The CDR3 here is CASSLDLSGRNPSYEQYF. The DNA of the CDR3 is TGTGCCAGCAGCTTAGATCTCAGCGGGAGGAACCCCTCCTACGAGCAGTACTTC.

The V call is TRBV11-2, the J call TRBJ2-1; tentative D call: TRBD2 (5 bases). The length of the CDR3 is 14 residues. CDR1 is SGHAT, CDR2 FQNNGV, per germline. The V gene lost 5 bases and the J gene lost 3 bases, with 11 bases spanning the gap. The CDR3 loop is CASSLLGGYNEQFF. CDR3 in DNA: TGTGCCAGCAGCCTGCTAGGAGGCTACAATGAGCAGTTCTTC.

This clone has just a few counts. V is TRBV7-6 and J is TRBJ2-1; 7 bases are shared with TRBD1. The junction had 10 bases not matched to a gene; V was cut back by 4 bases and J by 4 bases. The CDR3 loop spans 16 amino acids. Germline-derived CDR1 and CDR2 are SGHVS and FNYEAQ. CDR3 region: CASSSGTANLYNEQFF. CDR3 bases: TGTGCCAGCAGCTCCGGGACAGCCAATTTGTACAATGAGCAGTTCTTC.

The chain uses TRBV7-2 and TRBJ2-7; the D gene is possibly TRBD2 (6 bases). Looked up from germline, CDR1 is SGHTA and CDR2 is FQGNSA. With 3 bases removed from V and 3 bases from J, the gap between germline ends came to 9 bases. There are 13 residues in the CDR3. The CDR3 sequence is CASSFPGVYEQYF. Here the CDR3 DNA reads TGTGCCAGCAGCTTCCCGGGAGTCTACGAGCAGTACTTC.

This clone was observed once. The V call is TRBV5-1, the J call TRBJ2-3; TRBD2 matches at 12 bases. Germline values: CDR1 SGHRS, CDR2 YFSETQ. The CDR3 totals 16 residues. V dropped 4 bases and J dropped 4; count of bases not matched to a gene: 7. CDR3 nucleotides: TGCGCCAGCAGCCTAAGGACTAGCGGGGTTTCAGATACGCAGTATTTT. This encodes CASSLRTSGVSDTQYF.

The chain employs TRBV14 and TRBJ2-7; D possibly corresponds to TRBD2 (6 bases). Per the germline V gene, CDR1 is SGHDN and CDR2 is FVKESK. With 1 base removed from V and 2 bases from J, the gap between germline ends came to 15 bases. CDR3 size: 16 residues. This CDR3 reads CASSQAGEYFTYEQYF. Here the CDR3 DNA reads TGTGCCAGCAGCCAAGCGGGGGAGTACTTTACCTACGAGCAGTACTTC.

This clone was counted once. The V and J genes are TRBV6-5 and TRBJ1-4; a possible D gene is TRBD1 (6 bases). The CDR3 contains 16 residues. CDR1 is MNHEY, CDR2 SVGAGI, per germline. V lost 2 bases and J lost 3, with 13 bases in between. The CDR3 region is CASSYVQGGSNEKLFF. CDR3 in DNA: TGTGCCAGCAGTTACGTACAGGGCGGGTCTAATGAAAAACTGTTTTTT.

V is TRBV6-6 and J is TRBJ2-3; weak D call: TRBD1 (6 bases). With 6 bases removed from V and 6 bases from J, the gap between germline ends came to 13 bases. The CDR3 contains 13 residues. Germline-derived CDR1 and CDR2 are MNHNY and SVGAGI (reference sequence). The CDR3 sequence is CASRETGPDTQYF. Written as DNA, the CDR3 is TGTGCCAGCAGGGAAACAGGGCCCGATACGCAGTATTTT.

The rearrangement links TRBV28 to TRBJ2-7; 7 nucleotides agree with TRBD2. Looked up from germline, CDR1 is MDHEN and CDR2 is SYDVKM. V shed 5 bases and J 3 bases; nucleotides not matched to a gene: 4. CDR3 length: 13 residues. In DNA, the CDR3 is TGTGCCAGCAGTAGCGGGACCTTCTACGAGCAGTACTTC. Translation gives CASSSGTFYEQYF.

This CDR3 reads CASSWGGAVETQYF. The CDR3 DNA reads TGTGCCAGCAGCTGGGGGGGAGCGGTAGAGACCCAGTACTTC. This chain joins TRBV11-2 and TRBJ2-5; 7 nucleotides align to TRBD2. Trimming took 4 bases from V and 4 from J; bases not matched to a gene: 6. This CDR3 is built from 14 residues. Germline CDR1 reads SGHAT; CDR2 reads FQNNGV.

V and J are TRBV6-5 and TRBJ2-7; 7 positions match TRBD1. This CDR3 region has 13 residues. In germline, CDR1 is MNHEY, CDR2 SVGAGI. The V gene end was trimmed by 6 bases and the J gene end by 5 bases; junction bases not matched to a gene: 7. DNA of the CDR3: TGTGCCAGCAGAAAGACAGGGTACCACGAGCAGTACTTC. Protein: CASRKTGYHEQYF.

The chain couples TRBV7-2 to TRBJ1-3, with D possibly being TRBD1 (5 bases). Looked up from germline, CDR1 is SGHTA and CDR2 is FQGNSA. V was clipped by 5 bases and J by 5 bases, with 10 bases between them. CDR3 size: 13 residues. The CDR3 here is CASSLDTRNTIYF. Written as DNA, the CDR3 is TGTGCCAGCAGCCTGGACACCCGAAACACCATATATTTT.

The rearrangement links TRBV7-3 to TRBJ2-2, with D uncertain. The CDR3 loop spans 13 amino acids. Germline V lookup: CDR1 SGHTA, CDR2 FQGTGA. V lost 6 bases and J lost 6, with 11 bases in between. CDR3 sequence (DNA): TGTGCCAGCAGGACACCCCACTCCGGGGAGCTGTTTTTT. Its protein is CASRTPHSGELFF.

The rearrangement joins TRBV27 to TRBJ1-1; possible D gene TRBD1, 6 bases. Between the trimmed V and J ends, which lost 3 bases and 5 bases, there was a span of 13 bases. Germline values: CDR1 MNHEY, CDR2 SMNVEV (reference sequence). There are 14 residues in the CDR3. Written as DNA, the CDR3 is TGTGCCAGCAGTTTTTCCAGGGGTAAGACTGAAGCTTTCTTT. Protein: CASSFSRGKTEAFF.

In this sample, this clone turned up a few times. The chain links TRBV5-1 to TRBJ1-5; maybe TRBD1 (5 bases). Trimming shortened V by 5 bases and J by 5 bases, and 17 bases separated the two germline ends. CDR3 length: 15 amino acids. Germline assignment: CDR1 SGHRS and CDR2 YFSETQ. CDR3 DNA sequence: TGCGCCAGCAGTAAGACCACAGGCCCGGATCAGCCCCAGCATTTT. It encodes CASSKTTGPDQPQHF.

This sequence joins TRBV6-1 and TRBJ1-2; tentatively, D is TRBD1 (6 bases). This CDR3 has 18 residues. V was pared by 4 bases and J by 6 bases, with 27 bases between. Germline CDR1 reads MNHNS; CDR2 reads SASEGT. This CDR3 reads CASSARALTTGRLNGYTF. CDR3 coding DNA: TGTGCCAGCAGTGCGCGCGCACTGACTACAGGGCGTCTCAATGGCTACACCTTC.

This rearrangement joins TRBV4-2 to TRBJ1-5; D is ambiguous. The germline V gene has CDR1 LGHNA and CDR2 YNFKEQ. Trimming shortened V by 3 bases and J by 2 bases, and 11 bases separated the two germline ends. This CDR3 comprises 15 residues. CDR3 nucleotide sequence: TGTGCCAGCAGCCACCCCGGGGAGCGCAATCAGCCCCAGCATTTT. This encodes CASSHPGERNQPQHF.